Listed below are T cell receptor beta chains from one sample, sequenced in a study of regulatory T cells in long-lasting Graves disease. MiXCR, run by TCRdb on the multiplex PCR reads, gives a single entry per CDR3 protein. The sample has about 370,000 distinct CDR3 sequences, roughly a sixth seen once; the top ten hold approximately 22%. The sequences come from peripheral blood mononuclear cells (PBMCs), collected at new diagnosis, from a patient treated with antithyroid drugs. The receptors shown here come from a female donor with Graves disease. Each CDR3 is given with its conserved first and last residue. The D gene is left open where the match is weak. Only some rows state a clone size, as once, few, many or a class for expanded clones.

abundance	j_gene	v_gene	d_gene	CDR3nt	CDR3aa
NA	TRBJ1-2	TRBV19	TRBD1	TGTGCCAGTAGTATGGACAGGGGGCGCAACTATGGCTGCACCTTC	CASSMDRGRNYGCTF
few	TRBJ2-2	TRBV9	NA	TGTGCCAGCAGCGTTTCCAGCGGAAACACCGGGGAGCTGTTTTTT	CASSVSSGNTGELFF
many	TRBJ2-7	TRBV20-1	TRBD2	TGCAGTGCTTCCCCCCATGCGGGGGGGTCAACTTACGAGCAGTACTTC	CSASPHAGGSTYEQYF
NA	TRBJ2-2	TRBV27	NA	TGTGCCAGCAGTTCCCCCCTGCGATTGAACACCGGGGAGCTGTTTTTT	CASSSPLRLNTGELFF
many	TRBJ1-1	TRBV9	TRBD1	TGTGCCAGCAGCGACGCCGGGACAGTTCCGAACACTGAAGCTTTCTTT	CASSDAGTVPNTEAFF
many	TRBJ2-7	TRBV15	TRBD2	TGTGCCACCAGCAGAGTAGGCGGAGCGGGAGACGCATCCTACGAGCAGTACTTC	CATSRVGGAGDASYEQYF
NA	TRBJ1-5	TRBV19	NA	TGTGCCAGTACCTTGGGGGTTAGCAATCAGCCCCAGCATTTT	CASTLGVSNQPQHF
many	TRBJ1-5	TRBV3-1	NA	TGTGCCAGCAGCCAATGGTCCCGGGGTGGGAATCAGCCCCAGCATTTT	CASSQWSRGGNQPQHF
few	TRBJ2-2	TRBV10-3	NA	TGTGCCATCAGACTTGGCCCGAACACCGGGGAGCTGTTTTTT	CAIRLGPNTGELFF
many	TRBJ2-7	TRBV7-2	NA	TGTGCCAGCAGCTCTCCGTCTCGGGTGGCCTACGAGCAGTACTTC	CASSSPSRVAYEQYF
few	TRBJ1-3	TRBV7-9	NA	TGTGCCAGCAGCAACCACGCCTTACGAGGATCGCCTGGAAACACCATATATTTT	CASSNHALRGSPGNTIYF
few	TRBJ2-5	TRBV19	TRBD2	TGTGCCAGTAGCCCCATGGGCGGGGGGACCCAAGAGACCCAGTACTTC	CASSPMGGGTQETQYF
many	TRBJ2-3	TRBV28	NA	TGTGCCAGCATGAGAAGCACAGATACGCAGTATTTT	CASMRSTDTQYF
many	TRBJ1-1	TRBV4-1	NA	TGCGCCAGCAGCCACTCCAGGATCAACACTGAAGCTTTCTTT	CASSHSRINTEAFF
many	TRBJ2-1	TRBV5-1	TRBD1	TGCGCCAGCAGCCTACTTTGGACAGGTGAAAGTAACAATGAGCAGTTCTTC	CASSLLWTGESNNEQFF
once	TRBJ2-4	TRBV3-1	NA	TGTGCCAGCAGCCCTCCCGACTCTAAATACATTCAGTACTTC	CASSPPDSKYIQYF
many	TRBJ1-2	TRBV27	NA	TGTGCCAGCAGTCTAAGCCAGGGTGGAGGGGGCTATGGCTACACCTTC	CASSLSQGGGGYGYTF
NA	TRBJ2-1	TRBV28	TRBD2	TGTGCCAGCAGATCCTCTAGCGGGCAGGCCTACAATGAGCAGTTCTTC	CASRSSSGQAYNEQFF
many	TRBJ1-2	TRBV5-1	TRBD1	TGCGCCAGCAGCCCATACCGGGACAGGACCACTATCTATGGCTACACCTTC	CASSPYRDRTTIYGYTF
many	TRBJ2-1	TRBV12-3/TRBV12-4	TRBD2	TGTGCCAGCAGTACATCTAGCGGGGTCTACAATGAGCAGTTCTTC	CASSTSSGVYNEQFF
NA	TRBJ2-6	TRBV28	NA	TGTGCCAGCAGTTTCCTTTGGGAAAGTGGGGCCAACGTCCTGACTTTC	CASSFLWESGANVLTF
many	TRBJ2-5	TRBV27	NA	TGTGCCAGCAGTTTAAACGGGAAGGAGACCCAGTACTTC	CASSLNGKETQYF
NA	TRBJ2-1	TRBV7-2	NA	TGTGCCAGCAGCTTATGGGCGGCAAGCTCCTACAATGAGCAGTTCTTC	CASSLWAASSYNEQFF
many	TRBJ1-1	TRBV6-2/TRBV6-3	NA	TGTGCCAGCAGTTATATTCCGGGAGGCTCTGAAGCTTTCTTT	CASSYIPGGSEAFF
few	TRBJ2-3	TRBV6-1	NA	TGTGCCAGCAGTCTACGAGCAAGCACAGATACGCAGTATTTT	CASSLRASTDTQYF
many	TRBJ2-1	TRBV6-2/TRBV6-3	NA	TGTGCCAGCAGTTATACGGGGGAGGAGCAGTTCTTC	CASSYTGEEQFF
NA	TRBJ1-2	TRBV4-1	NA	TGCGCCAGCAGCTCCCCGACAGAGTATGGCTACACCTTC	CASSSPTEYGYTF
many	TRBJ1-3	TRBV20-1	NA	TGCAGTGCTACAGGGATAGACTCTGGAAACACCATATATTTT	CSATGIDSGNTIYF
many	TRBJ1-1	TRBV4-3	NA	TGCGCCAGCAGCCAATTCAGGAACACTGAAGCTTTCTTT	CASSQFRNTEAFF
NA	TRBJ2-1	TRBV30	TRBD1	TGTGCCTGGAATGGCGTAGGGACAGGGGGCAATGAGCAGTTCTTC	CAWNGVGTGGNEQFF
few	TRBJ2-3	TRBV5-1	TRBD2	TGCGCCAGCAGCGGGGGGGACCGCGTGAGCACAGATACGCAGTATTTT	CASSGGDRVSTDTQYF
many	TRBJ2-7	TRBV3-1	TRBD1	TGTGCCAGCAGCCAGCCAGGGGGCTACGAGCAGTACTTC	CASSQPGGYEQYF
NA	TRBJ1-1	TRBV9	TRBD1	TGTGCCAGCAGCAAAGGGACAGCCTTCACTGAAGCTTTCTTT	CASSKGTAFTEAFF
many	TRBJ2-7	TRBV4-1	TRBD2	TGCGCCAGCAGCCAAGTCCTAAGCGGGAGCCCATCCTACGAGCAGTACTTC	CASSQVLSGSPSYEQYF
many	TRBJ2-1	TRBV2	NA	TGTGCCAGCAGTGAAGCGCTTTCTGGATTCAATGAGCAGTTCTTC	CASSEALSGFNEQFF
many	TRBJ1-5	TRBV27	NA	TGTGCCAGCAGAGAAGGGTATAGCAATCAGCCCCAGCATTTT	CASREGYSNQPQHF
many	TRBJ2-1	TRBV13	TRBD2	TGTGCCAGCAGTTTACGAACTAGCGGGAGACACAATGAGCAGTTCTTC	CASSLRTSGRHNEQFF
NA	TRBJ2-5	TRBV11-2	TRBD2	TGTGCCAGCAGCCAAGAAACCACCCCCGTGGGACTAGCGGGAGGTAGGGGCGGCGAGACCCAGTACTTC	CASSQETTPVGLAGGRGGETQYF
many	TRBJ2-1	TRBV7-2	NA	TGTGCCAGCAGTCCAGTTTCGGCAGGGGAAAATGAGCAGTTCTTC	CASSPVSAGENEQFF
NA	TRBJ2-7	TRBV29-1	TRBD2	TGCAGCGTTGCCGGGACTAGCGGAAGAGACGAGCAGTACTTC	CSVAGTSGRDEQYF